This T cell receptor beta chain was profiled in a study of blood T cell repertoires in COVID-19. About the study: The origin of the acute and convalescent COVID-19 samples was the United States, Italy and Spain. T cells, B-cell-depleted T cells, or PBMCs provided the cDNA or gDNA that served as material.

Original methodology: For nucleated cells, counts were estimated from reference gene primer amplification. TCRdb's copy holds only in-frame clones and misses some; the assay was immunoSEQ multiplex PCR. V and J calls plus clone size are reproduced from that table; the DNA served to infer D and trimming. Of 300,000 to 400,000 clones in the sample, about 90% were seen once. There are 15 residues in the CDR3. Germline CDR1 and CDR2: KGHSH and LQKENI. The ends lost 3 bases at V and 7 bases at J; junction bases unmatched: 8. The rearrangement links TRBV18 to TRBJ2-1; the match to TRBD1 covers 8 bases. This receptor was obtained from a woman aged 18-29 years who had recovered from COVID-19. The sample was peripheral blood. This chain's CDR3 is CASSPTGTGSNEQFF. The CDR3 DNA follows: TGTGCCAGCTCACCGACCGGGACAGGTAGTAATGAGCAGTTCTTC. The variable domain in full, with the rest retrieved from reference TRBV18 and TRBJ2-1, is NAGVMQNPRHLVRRRGQEARLRCSPMKGHSHVYWYRQLPEEGLKFMVYLQKENIIDESGMPKERFSAEFPKEGPSILRIQQVVRGDSAAYFCASSPTGTGSNEQFFGPGTRLTVL.